This T cell receptor (beta chain) was documented in a study of human T cells and chemical hapten exposure. Study-wide results and caveats: Having alopecia, the donors may differ immunologically from healthy people.

This clonotype was detected ten times or more. No antigen is known for it. CDR1 and CDR2 (germline): SGHTA, FQGNSA. This CDR3 is built from 15 residues. The V end was cut by 5 bases, the J end by 3 bases, with 16 bases between. The library tagged individual cDNA molecules with unique molecular identifiers. Via MiXCR, TCRdb re-called the RACE reads, giving one row per CDR3 protein. The sample shows roughly 380,000 distinct CDR3 sequences, 4% to 5.5% of them seen only once. Time point noted: patch test 1, 2 weeks after DPC sensitization. The treatment denotes: therapeutic diphenylcyclopropenone sensitization with weekly scalp DPC.

The sequencing used whole blood, collected in connection with sensitization to the hapten diphenylcyclopropenone (DPC). The clonotype was recovered from a woman between 50 and 59 years old with alopecia areata. Some clones in this sample may be carry-over from other donors' samples. This chain connects TRBV7-2 to TRBJ2-5, with D possibly called TRBD1 or TRBD2 (5 bases each). CDR3 region: CASSPIGLGEETQYF. The CDR3 DNA sequence: TGTGCCAGCAGCCCTATCGGACTGGGGGAAGAGACCCAGTACTTC.